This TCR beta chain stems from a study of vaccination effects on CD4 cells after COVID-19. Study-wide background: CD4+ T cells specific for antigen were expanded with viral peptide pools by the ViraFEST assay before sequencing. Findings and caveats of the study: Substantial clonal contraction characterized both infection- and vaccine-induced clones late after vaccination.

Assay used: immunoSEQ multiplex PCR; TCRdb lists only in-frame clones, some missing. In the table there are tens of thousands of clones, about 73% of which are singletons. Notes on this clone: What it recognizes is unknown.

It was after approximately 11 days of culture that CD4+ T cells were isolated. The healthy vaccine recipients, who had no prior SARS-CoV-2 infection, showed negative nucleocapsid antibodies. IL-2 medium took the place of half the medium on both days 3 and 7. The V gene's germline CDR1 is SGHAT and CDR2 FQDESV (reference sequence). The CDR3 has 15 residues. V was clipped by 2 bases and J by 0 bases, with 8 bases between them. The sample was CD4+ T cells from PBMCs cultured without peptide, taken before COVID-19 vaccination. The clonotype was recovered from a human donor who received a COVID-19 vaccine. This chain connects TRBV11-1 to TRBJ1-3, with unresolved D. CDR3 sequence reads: CASSLYFVSGNTIYF. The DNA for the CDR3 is TGTGCCAGCAGCTTATATTTCGTCTCTGGAAACACCATATATTTT.